The entry below gives a single T cell receptor (beta chain) sequence along with its context. TCRdb re-called the RT-PCR reads through MiXCR, storing one row per CDR3 protein. Counted here are fewer than 800,000 distinct CDR3 sequences, approximately 14% occurring once; the ten biggest clones make up roughly 4%. This receptor was identified in a female donor in good health, serving as a healthy control. The specimen sequenced was memory CD4+ T cells from blood.

This CDR3 reads CASSVSGRGDEQFF. The CDR3 bases are TGTGCCAGCAGCGTTAGCGGGAGGGGAGATGAGCAGTTCTTC. J is TRBJ2-1 and V is TRBV7-9; TRBD2 matches 11 bases. Germline V gene sequence: CDR1 SEHNR, CDR2 FQNEAQ (reference sequence). CDR3 length: 14 residues. V lost 5 bases, J lost 8 bases, and 5 bases stayed unmatched.